This entry lists 25 T cell receptor beta chains sequenced from one sample in a study of neurological immune-mediated disorders. One entry per CDR3 protein results from TCRdb running MiXCR on the 5' RACE reads. The table shows more than 45,000 distinct CDR3 sequences, with about 4% occurring only once. Sequencing used PBMCs. These receptors were taken from a man aged 45-65 years with multiple sclerosis.

This clonotype was found many times. The rearrangement links TRBV6-6 to TRBJ1-1; TRBD1 might be the D (5 bases). V was trimmed by 4 bases and J by 2 bases, leaving 17 bases between them. CDR1 and CDR2 from the germline V gene are MNHNY and SVGAGI (reference sequence). The CDR3 spans 16 residues. CDR3 in DNA: TGTGCCAGCAGTTCTGGGGCCCGGGCGTTTAACACTGAAGCTTTCTTT. Amino acid sequence: CASSSGARAFNTEAFF.

At least ten counts were recorded for this clonotype. The V call is TRBV20-1, the J call TRBJ2-3; unclear D gene. The CDR3 is 10 amino acids. Germline CDR1 is DFQATT and CDR2 is SNEGSKA (reference sequence). CDR3 bases: TGCAGCGGGAGCACAGATACGCAGTATTTT. This gives the protein CSGSTDTQYF.

There are a few counts of this clonotype. This chain joins TRBV21-1 and TRBJ2-5; the D call of TRBD2 is as the table states it, not checked on the DNA. TRBV21-1 is a pseudogene. The CDR3 sequence is 14 residues long. The CDR3 loop is CASSKPYGRETQYF. DNA for the CDR3: TGTGCCAGCAGCAAACCTTACGGGAGGGAGACCCAGTACTTC.

This clonotype has just a few counts. At one end, the junction sequence differs from germline, possibly due to a read error. V and J are TRBV27 and TRBJ1-6, with TRBD1 identical over 7 bases. This CDR3 is 14 amino acids long. CDR1 MNHEY and CDR2 SMNVEV come from the germline V gene (reference sequence). The DNA of the CDR3 is TGTGCCAGCAGACGGACAGGAGATAATTCACCCCTCAACTTT. This encodes CASRRTGDNSPLNF.

This clonotype was detected ten times or more. The CDR3 DNA follows: TGTGCCTGGAGGGAGGCCGTAGGCACTGAAGCTTTCTTT. It codes for CAWREAVGTEAFF. V is TRBV30 and J is TRBJ1-1; D uncertain. Trimming cost V 3 bases and J 4 bases, with 12 bases left between them. The CDR3 extends over 13 amino acids. Germline-derived CDR1 and CDR2 are GTSNPN and SVGIG (reference sequence).

This clonotype was counted a single time. V and J are TRBV29-1 and TRBJ2-2, with no clear D. CDR3 length: 12 amino acids. Trimming pared 3 bases from V and 2 bases from J, leaving 4 bases between. Per germline, CDR1 SQVTM and CDR2 ANQGSEA. The CDR3 coding sequence is TGCAGCGTTGACTACAACACCGGGGAGCTGTTTTTT. It yields the protein CSVDYNTGELFF.

This clonotype came up many times. The J gene is TRBJ2-7, the V gene TRBV7-2; D remains ambiguous. CDR3 size: 13 residues. The ends were cut back, 1 base at V and 0 bases at J, with 4 bases in the middle. In germline, CDR1 is SGHTA, CDR2 FQGNSA. CDR3 nucleotides: TGTGCCAGCAGCTTAGAGGTCTCCTACGAGCAGTACTTC. It is translated as CASSLEVSYEQYF.

The sample holds many counts of this clonotype. The rearrangement uses TRBV4-1 and TRBJ2-3; possible D gene TRBD1, 5 bases. There are 14 residues in the CDR3. CDR1 is MGHRA and CDR2 is YSYEKL in the germline V gene. The V gene lost 2 bases and the J gene lost 1 base, with 7 bases spanning the gap. CDR3 region: CASSQTGRTDTQYF. CDR3 coding DNA: TGCGCCAGCAGCCAAACAGGACGCACAGATACGCAGTATTTT.

The rearrangement links TRBV15 to TRBJ2-2, with 11 bases fitting TRBD1. The CDR3 sequence is 18 residues long. Germline trimming cut 0 bases from V and 8 bases from J; bases unmatched to any gene: 11. Germline V gene data show CDR1 as LNHNV and CDR2 as YYDKDF (reference sequence). This CDR3 reads CATSRDGPGQGAGGELFF. CDR3 nucleotide sequence: TGTGCCACCAGCAGAGATGGTCCCGGACAGGGGGCTGGTGGGGAGCTGTTTTTT.

This clonotype showed up many times. The CDR3 DNA is TGCAGTGCCATTCTCCGCCGTGCAGATACGCAGTATTTT. It translates to CSAILRRADTQYF. V and J are TRBV20-1 and TRBJ2-3; no clear D. The CDR3 runs to 13 residues. Between the trimmed V and J ends, which lost 6 bases and 4 bases, there was a span of 14 bases. Germline assignment: CDR1 DFQATT and CDR2 SNEGSKA (reference sequence).

This clonotype was found many times. This rearrangement joins TRBV28 to TRBJ2-1, with D unresolved. Germline V gene lookup returns CDR1 MDHEN and CDR2 SYDVKM. V lost 1 base and J 0 bases, leaving 13 bases between the germline ends. The CDR3 consists of 17 residues. The chain's CDR3 is CASSLSLSRSSYNEQFF. In DNA form, the CDR3 reads TGTGCCAGCAGTTTATCCCTCTCTAGGAGCTCCTACAATGAGCAGTTCTTC.

Only a few counts were recorded for this clonotype. The V call is TRBV7-8, the J call TRBJ1-5, with D hard to call. V was cut by 8 bases and J by 1 base, with 24 bases left in between. The CDR3 is made up of 18 amino acids. Germline assignment: CDR1 SGHVS and CDR2 FQNEAQ. CDR3 sequence: CASFPSAGRVPSNQPQHF. The CDR3 region has the DNA TGTGCCAGCTTCCCCTCGGCCGGGAGGGTCCCAAGCAATCAGCCCCAGCATTTT.

This clonotype was found many times. This chain uses TRBV6-1 with TRBJ1-5; D perhaps matches TRBD1 (6 bases). V was shortened by 0 bases and J by 6 bases, with 15 bases between the two germline ends. Germline-derived CDR1 and CDR2 are MNHNS and SASEGT. The CDR3 totals 16 residues. The CDR3 sequence: CASSEARGGASQPQHF. The DNA for the CDR3 is TGTGCCAGCAGTGAAGCGCGGGGGGGCGCTTCTCAGCCCCAGCATTTT.

This clonotype was picked up a small number of times. A much more abundant neighbour one base away suggests this may be a read error. This chain joins TRBV6-5 and TRBJ2-3; D unclear. From germline, CDR1 is MNHEY and CDR2 SVGAGI. The CDR3 spans 13 residues. The V and J ends lost 5 bases and 6 bases respectively, with 12 bases between them. The CDR3 here is CASSTERTDTQYF. The CDR3, as DNA: TGTGCCAGCAGTACGGAAAGGACGGATACGCAGTATTTT.

The V call is TRBV20-1, the J call TRBJ1-5; D perhaps matches TRBD1 (6 bases). V dropped 0 bases and J dropped 5 bases, with 11 bases sitting between them. From germline, CDR1 is DFQATT and CDR2 SNEGSKA (reference sequence). This CDR3 comprises 14 residues. The CDR3 DNA sequence: TGCAGTGCTAGAGATCGGGGGGCCGATCAGCCCCAGCATTTT. It specifies CSARDRGADQPQHF.

Worth noting for this clonotype: Being one base from a much bigger clone, this may be a read error. This chain links TRBV5-6 with TRBJ2-7; no firm D call. V was cut by 5 bases and J by 2 bases, with 5 bases left in between. The length of the CDR3 is 11 residues. Germline V gene sequence: CDR1 SGHDT, CDR2 YYEEEE. DNA for the CDR3: TGTGCCAGCAGAACCGCCTACGAGCAGTACTTC. This codes for CASRTAYEQYF.

This clonotype has ten or more counts. This sequence joins TRBV12-3 or TRBV12-4 and TRBJ2-1, with 8 positions matching TRBD1. There are 13 residues in the CDR3. V dropped 1 base and J dropped 10; count of bases not matched to a gene: 3. The CDR3 region is CASSLGDRGEQFF. In nucleotides, the CDR3 is TGTGCCAGCAGTTTAGGTGACAGGGGAGAGCAGTTCTTC.

The sample holds a few counts of this clonotype. The chain recombines TRBV6-5 with TRBJ1-2; TRBD1 is a possible D gene (5 bases). Germline-derived CDR1 and CDR2 are MNHEY and SVGAGI. The CDR3 consists of 13 residues. The V end was cut by 5 bases, the J end by 4 bases, with 11 bases between. The DNA for the CDR3 is TGTGCCAGCAGTCGGGACTCAGGCTATGGCTACACCTTC. Its translation is CASSRDSGYGYTF.

At least ten counts were recorded for this clonotype. Written as DNA, the CDR3 is TGCGCCAGCAGCGATGGGACACAAGCTAACTATGGCTACACCTTC. Translation gives CASSDGTQANYGYTF. The rearrangement links TRBV5-1 to TRBJ1-2, with D possibly being TRBD1 (6 bases). The CDR3 is made up of 15 amino acids. V was cut by 4 bases and J by 0 bases, with 13 bases left in between. Germline CDR1 and CDR2: SGHRS and YFSETQ.

This clonotype is large in the sample. V gene TRBV20-1 combines with J gene TRBJ2-1; maybe TRBD2 (5 bases). Trimming took off 6 bases at V and 0 bases at J, with 15 bases between the two ends. The CDR3 has 15 amino acids. Germline CDR1 reads DFQATT; CDR2 reads SNEGSKA (reference sequence). The CDR3 here is CSAGDVRSSYNEQFF. The DNA of the CDR3 is TGCAGTGCCGGGGATGTGCGGAGCTCCTACAATGAGCAGTTCTTC.

Ten or more counts support this clonotype. The chain links TRBV5-1 to TRBJ2-3; 9 bases fit TRBD1. The germline gives CDR1 SGHRS, CDR2 YFSETQ. The CDR3 is 17 amino acids. J was trimmed by 5 bases and V by 4 bases; bases with no gene match: 14. CDR3 bases: TGCGCCAGCAGCCCCCTATTCCTAGGGACAGGGAGAGATACGCAGTATTTT. This encodes CASSPLFLGTGRDTQYF.

At least ten counts were recorded for this clonotype. The chain links TRBV5-1 to TRBJ2-7; no clear D gene. Trimming pared 0 bases from V and 3 bases from J, leaving 7 bases between. The CDR3 runs 13 residues. Germline V gene sequence: CDR1 SGHRS, CDR2 YFSETQ. CDR3 nucleotide sequence: TGCGCCAGCAGCTTGGAGGCCAGCTACGAGCAGTACTTC. It yields the protein CASSLEASYEQYF. The full variable domain, completed using reference TRBV5-1 and TRBJ2-7, is KAGVTQTPRYLIKTRGQQVTLSCSPISGHRSVSWYQQTPGQGLQFLFEYFSETQRNKGNFPGRFSGRQFSNSRSEMNVSTLELGDSALYLCASSLEASYEQYFGPGTRLTVT.

This clonotype was seen more than once but under ten times. The chain combines TRBV14 with TRBJ1-4; no firm D call. This CDR3 is 15 amino acids long. Trimming took off 2 bases at V and 5 bases at J, with 12 bases between the two ends. CDR1 is SGHDN and CDR2 is FVKESK in the germline V gene. The CDR3 here is CASSQRGRRNEKLFF. As DNA, the CDR3 is TGTGCCAGCAGCCAACGAGGACGGAGAAATGAAAAACTGTTTTTT.

This clonotype was counted a few times. The junction departs from the called germline gene at one end, perhaps through a read error. The V call is TRBV28, the J call TRBJ1-2; D gene uncertain. Germline V gives CDR1 MDHEN, CDR2 SYDVKM. This CDR3 has 8 amino acids. The CDR3 bases are TGTGCCAGCACCTTGGGGATCTTC. Protein product: CASTLGIF.

The sample holds many counts of this clonotype. This chain links TRBV18 with TRBJ1-2; D may be TRBD1 (5 bases). V dropped 5 bases and J dropped 4 bases, with 17 bases sitting between them. This CDR3 spans 15 amino acids. Germline loops: CDR1 KGHSH, CDR2 LQKENI. CDR3 in amino acids: CASSSDRHPPYGYTF. CDR3 nucleotides: TGTGCCAGCTCATCTGACAGACACCCCCCCTATGGCTACACCTTC.